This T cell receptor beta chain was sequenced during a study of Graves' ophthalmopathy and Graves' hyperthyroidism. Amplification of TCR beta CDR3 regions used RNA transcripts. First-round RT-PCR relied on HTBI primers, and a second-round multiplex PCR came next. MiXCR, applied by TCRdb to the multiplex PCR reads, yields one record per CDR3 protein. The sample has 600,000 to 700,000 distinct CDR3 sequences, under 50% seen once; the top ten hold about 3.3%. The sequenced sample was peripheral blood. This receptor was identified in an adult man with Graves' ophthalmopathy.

CDR3 nucleotide sequence: TGTGCCTGGGGTACCCTAGCACAAGAGACCCAGTACTTC. Translating it yields CAWGTLAQETQYF. The V call is TRBV10-3, the J call TRBJ2-5; possible D gene TRBD2, 5 bases. CDR3 length: 13 residues. Trimming cost V 11 bases and J 2 bases, with 15 bases left between them. Germline V CDR1 and CDR2: ENHRY, SYGVKD.